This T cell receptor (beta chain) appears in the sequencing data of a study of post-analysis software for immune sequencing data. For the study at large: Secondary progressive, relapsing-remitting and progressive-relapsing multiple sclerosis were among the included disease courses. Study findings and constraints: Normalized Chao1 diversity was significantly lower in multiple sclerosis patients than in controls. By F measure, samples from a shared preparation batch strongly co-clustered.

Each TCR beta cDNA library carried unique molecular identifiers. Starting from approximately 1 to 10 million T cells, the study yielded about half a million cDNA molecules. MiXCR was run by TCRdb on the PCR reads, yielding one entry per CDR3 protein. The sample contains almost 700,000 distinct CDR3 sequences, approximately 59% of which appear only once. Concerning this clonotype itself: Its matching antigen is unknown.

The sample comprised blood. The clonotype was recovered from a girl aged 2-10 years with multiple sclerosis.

CDR3 sequence: CSARGDRGGDTQYF. For the CDR3, the DNA is TGCAGTGCTAGAGGCGACAGGGGCGGGGATACGCAGTATTTT. This sequence joins TRBV20-1 and TRBJ2-3; 8 bases agree with TRBD1. Per the germline V gene, CDR1 is DFQATT and CDR2 is SNEGSKA (reference sequence). CDR3 size: 14 residues. Unmatched junction bases numbered 6, after V lost 1 base and J lost 6 bases.